One sample yielded the 14 T cell receptor beta chains listed below, sequenced in a study of shared clonotypes between healthy human individuals. Sequencing used immunoSEQ multiplex PCR; TCRdb keeps in-frame clones, though not all of them. The top ten hold about 0.4% of the sample, which has approximately 1.4 million clones, 95% to 99% seen once. Sequencing was performed on naive CD4+ T cells sorted from blood. Subset specified: CD45RA+ positively selected. The origin of the receptors is a man aged 30-40 years in good health.

The chain is built from TRBV29-1 and TRBJ2-1; possible D gene TRBD2, 6 bases. Trimming removed 8 bases from V and 0 bases from J, with 17 bases in between. Germline CDR1 SQVTM, CDR2 ANQGSEA. This CDR3 spans 15 amino acids. The CDR3 protein is CSPVGGLSSYNEQFF. CDR3 nucleotides: TGCAGCCCCGTGGGGGGACTCAGCTCCTACAATGAGCAGTTCTTC.

The chain couples TRBV28 to TRBJ2-2; tentative D call: TRBD1 (5 bases). V dropped 2 bases and J dropped 4 bases, with 8 bases sitting between them. Germline values: CDR1 MDHEN, CDR2 SYDVKM. This CDR3 contains 14 residues. CDR3 amino acids: CASSLRQTTGELFF. The CDR3 DNA follows: TGTGCCAGCAGTTTACGACAGACCACCGGGGAGCTGTTTTTT.

The CDR3 DNA follows: TGTGCCAGCAGTTTATCGTGGGACAGAAGCTCCTACGAGCAGTACTTC. Its protein product is CASSLSWDRSSYEQYF. The V call is TRBV27, the J call TRBJ2-7; 7 nucleotides agree with TRBD1. The CDR3 spans 16 residues. The V gene end was trimmed by 0 bases and the J gene end by 0 bases; junction bases not matched to a gene: 5. The germline V gene encodes CDR1 MNHEY and CDR2 SMNVEV (reference sequence).

The chain joins TRBV2 to TRBJ2-7; D might be TRBD1 (6 bases). Germline V CDR1 and CDR2: SNHLY, FYNNEI. Trimming left V 5 bases short and J 0 bases short, with 14 bases between. This CDR3 is built from 15 residues. The chain's CDR3 is CASSQGITSSYEQYF. The DNA of the CDR3 is TGTGCCAGCAGTCAGGGGATTACCAGCTCCTACGAGCAGTACTTC.

The chain carries TRBV13 and TRBJ2-1; D may be TRBD2 (6 bases). The CDR3 has 15 amino acids. Germline loops: CDR1 PRHDT, CDR2 FYEKMQ (reference sequence). V lost 3 bases to trimming and J lost 3 bases, with 12 bases between them. The CDR3: CASSFSTDYYNEQFF. The CDR3 region has the DNA TGTGCCAGCAGCTTCTCGACGGACTACTACAATGAGCAGTTCTTC.

V is TRBV28 and J is TRBJ2-7, with TRBD2 as a possible D gene (6 bases). The germline CDR1 and CDR2 sequences are MDHEN and SYDVKM. Trimming cost V 4 bases and J 5 bases, with 15 bases left between them. This CDR3 comprises 14 residues. The CDR3 protein is CASSSGLRRDEQYF. The CDR3 bases are TGTGCCAGCAGTTCCGGCCTTCGGAGGGACGAGCAGTACTTC.

J is TRBJ2-2 and V is TRBV5-1; 7 bases agree with TRBD2. The germline V gene has CDR1 SGHRS and CDR2 YFSETQ. J gave up 6 bases and V 4 bases, and 15 bases lay outside the gene matches. The CDR3 runs 17 residues. The CDR3: CASSQTARTGGPGELFF. DNA for the CDR3: TGCGCCAGCAGCCAGACTGCCAGGACGGGAGGACCCGGGGAGCTGTTTTTT.

V is TRBV6-6 and J is TRBJ2-1; 8 bases map to TRBD2. The V and J ends lost 6 bases and 10 bases, in that order; junction bases with no gene match: 5. Germline-derived CDR1 and CDR2 are MNHNY and SVGAGI (reference sequence). The CDR3 totals 12 residues. The CDR3 loop is CASSRGLAEQFF. The CDR3, as DNA: TGTGCCAGCAGCCGCGGACTAGCCGAGCAGTTCTTC.

V usage is TRBV18 and J usage is TRBJ2-7, with D perhaps given as TRBD1 or TRBD2 (6 bases each). CDR1 and CDR2 from the germline V gene are KGHSH and LQKENI. The length of the CDR3 is 16 residues. Between the trimmed V and J ends, which lost 4 bases and 4 bases, there was a span of 20 bases. The CDR3: CASSLGIRGRGYEQYF. The CDR3 coding sequence is TGTGCCAGCTCACTCGGTATTCGGGGGCGAGGGTACGAGCAGTACTTC.

This sequence joins TRBV27 and TRBJ1-5; perhaps TRBD1 as D (5 bases). The CDR3 spans 16 residues. V was shortened by 5 bases and J by 2 bases, with 16 bases between the two germline ends. CDR1 and CDR2 (germline): MNHEY, SMNVEV (reference sequence). CDR3 sequence: CASSPHVGAGNQPQHF. DNA for the CDR3: TGTGCCAGCAGTCCCCACGTAGGGGCCGGCAATCAGCCCCAGCATTTT.

This clone was seen once. V is TRBV5-1 and J is TRBJ2-7, with 10 nucleotides matching TRBD1. The germline V gene has CDR1 SGHRS and CDR2 YFSETQ. This CDR3 is 15 amino acids long. The V gene end was trimmed by 0 bases and the J gene end by 13 bases; junction bases not matched to a gene: 13. The CDR3 loop reads CASSLAGTGASRGYF. The CDR3 DNA sequence: TGCGCCAGCAGCTTGGCTGGGACAGGGGCCTCGAGAGGATACTTC.

This chain joins TRBV19 and TRBJ1-5, with D uncertain. V was trimmed by 5 bases and J by 2 bases, leaving 13 bases between them. CDR1 is LNHDA and CDR2 is SQIVND in the germline V gene (reference sequence). The CDR3 has 15 residues. DNA of the CDR3: TGTGCCAGTAGTTTCTGGGGTACGGGCAATCAGCCCCAGCATTTT. Translation: CASSFWGTGNQPQHF.

This clone was seen once. J is TRBJ2-7 and V is TRBV6-5; TRBD1 matches 7 bases. The CDR3 spans 15 residues. The germline CDR1 and CDR2 sequences are MNHEY and SVGAGI. The V segment lost 5 bases and the J segment 0 bases; nucleotides outside the gene matches: 7. The CDR3 sequence is CASSKGAWDSYEQYF. As DNA, the CDR3 is TGTGCCAGCAGTAAGGGGGCCTGGGACTCCTACGAGCAGTACTTC.

The CDR3 nucleotides read TGTGCCAGCAGAACGGCTAGCGGGAGAGGGTGGGAGACCCAGTACTTC. This translates into CASRTASGRGWETQYF. The gene calls are TRBV25-1 and TRBJ2-5, with 10 positions matching TRBD2. The CDR3 is 16 amino acids. CDR1 is MGHDK, CDR2 SYGVNS, per germline. The J segment lost 5 bases and the V segment lost 6 bases, leaving 12 bases of the junction unmatched.